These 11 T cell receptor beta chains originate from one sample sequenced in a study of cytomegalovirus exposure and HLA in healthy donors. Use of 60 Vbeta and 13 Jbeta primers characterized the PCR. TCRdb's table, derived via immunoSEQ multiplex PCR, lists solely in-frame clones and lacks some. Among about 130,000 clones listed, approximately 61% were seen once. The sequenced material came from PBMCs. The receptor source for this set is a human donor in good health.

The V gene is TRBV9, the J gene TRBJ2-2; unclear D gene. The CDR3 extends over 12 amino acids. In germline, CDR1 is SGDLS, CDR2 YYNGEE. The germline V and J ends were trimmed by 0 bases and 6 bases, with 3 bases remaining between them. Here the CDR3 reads CASSVAAGELFF. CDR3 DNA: TGTGCCAGCAGCGTAGCAGCCGGGGAGCTGTTTTTT.

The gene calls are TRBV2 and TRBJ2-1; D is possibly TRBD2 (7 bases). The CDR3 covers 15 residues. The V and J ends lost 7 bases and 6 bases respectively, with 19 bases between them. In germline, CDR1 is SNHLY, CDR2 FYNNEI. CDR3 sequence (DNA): TGTGCCAGCAAGGCGGGGGCTTTCTTGACCAATGAGCAGTTCTTC. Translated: CASKAGAFLTNEQFF.

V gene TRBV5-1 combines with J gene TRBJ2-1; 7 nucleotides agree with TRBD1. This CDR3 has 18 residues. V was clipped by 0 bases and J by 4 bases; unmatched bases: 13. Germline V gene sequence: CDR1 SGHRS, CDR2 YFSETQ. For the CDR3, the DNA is TGCGCCAGCAGCTTGGGACAGGGTAAAGTCTGGCTTTACAATGAGCAGTTCTTC. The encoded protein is CASSLGQGKVWLYNEQFF.

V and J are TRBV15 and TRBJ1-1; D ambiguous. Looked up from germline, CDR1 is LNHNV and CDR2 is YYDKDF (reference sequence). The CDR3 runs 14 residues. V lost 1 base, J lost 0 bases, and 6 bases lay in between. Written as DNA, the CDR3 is TGTGCCACCAGCAGAGCCGGGATGAACACTGAAGCTTTCTTT. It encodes CATSRAGMNTEAFF.

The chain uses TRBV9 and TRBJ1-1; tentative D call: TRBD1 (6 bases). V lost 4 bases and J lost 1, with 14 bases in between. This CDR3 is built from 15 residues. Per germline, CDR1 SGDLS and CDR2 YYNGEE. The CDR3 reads CASSSLGGRNTEAFF. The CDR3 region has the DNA TGTGCCAGCAGCTCGCTGGGGGGGCGGAACACTGAAGCTTTCTTT.

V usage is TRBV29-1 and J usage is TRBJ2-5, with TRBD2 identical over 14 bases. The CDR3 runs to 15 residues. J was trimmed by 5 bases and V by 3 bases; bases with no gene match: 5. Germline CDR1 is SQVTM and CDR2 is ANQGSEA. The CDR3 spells CSVEGLAGELETQYF. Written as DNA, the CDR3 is TGCAGCGTTGAGGGACTAGCGGGAGAGTTGGAGACCCAGTACTTC.

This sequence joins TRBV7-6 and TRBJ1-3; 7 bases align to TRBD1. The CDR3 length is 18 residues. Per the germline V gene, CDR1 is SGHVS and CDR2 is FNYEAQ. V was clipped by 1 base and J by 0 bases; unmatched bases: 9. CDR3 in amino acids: CASSLGIPGQSSGNTIYF. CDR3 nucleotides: TGTGCCAGCAGCTTAGGCATTCCGGGACAGAGCTCTGGAAACACCATATATTTT. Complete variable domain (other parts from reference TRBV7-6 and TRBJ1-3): GAGVSQSPRYKVTKRGQDVALRCDPISGHVSLYWYRQALGQGPEFLTYFNYEAQQDKSGLPNDRFSAERPEGSISTLTIQRTEQRDSAMYRCASSLGIPGQSSGNTIYFGEGSWLTVV.

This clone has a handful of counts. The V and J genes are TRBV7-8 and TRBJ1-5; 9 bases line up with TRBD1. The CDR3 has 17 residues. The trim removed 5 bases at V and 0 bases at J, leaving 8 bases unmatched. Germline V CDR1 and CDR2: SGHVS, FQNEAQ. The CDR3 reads CASSRTQGASSNQPQHF. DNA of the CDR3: TGTGCCAGCAGCCGTACACAGGGGGCGTCTAGCAATCAGCCCCAGCATTTT. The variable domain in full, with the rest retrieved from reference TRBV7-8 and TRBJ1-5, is GAGVSQSPRYKVAKRGQDVALRCDPISGHVSLFWYQQALGQGPEFLTYFQNEAQLDKSGLPSDRFFAERPEGSVSTLKIQRTQQEDSAVYLCASSRTQGASSNQPQHFGDGTRLSIL.

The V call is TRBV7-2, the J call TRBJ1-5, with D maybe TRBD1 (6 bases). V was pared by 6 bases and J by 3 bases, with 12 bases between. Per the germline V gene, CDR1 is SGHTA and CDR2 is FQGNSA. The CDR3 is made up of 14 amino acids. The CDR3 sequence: CASSLDSFNQPQHF. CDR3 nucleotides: TGTGCCAGCAGTCTGGACAGCTTCAATCAGCCCCAGCATTTT.

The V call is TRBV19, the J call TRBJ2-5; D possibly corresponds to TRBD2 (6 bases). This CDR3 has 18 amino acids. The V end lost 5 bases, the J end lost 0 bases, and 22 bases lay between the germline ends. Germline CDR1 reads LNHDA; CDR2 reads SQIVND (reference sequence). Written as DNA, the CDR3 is TGTGCCAGTAGTCGGGAAGCGGGCGCGAAATTATACCAAGAGACCCAGTACTTC. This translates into CASSREAGAKLYQETQYF.

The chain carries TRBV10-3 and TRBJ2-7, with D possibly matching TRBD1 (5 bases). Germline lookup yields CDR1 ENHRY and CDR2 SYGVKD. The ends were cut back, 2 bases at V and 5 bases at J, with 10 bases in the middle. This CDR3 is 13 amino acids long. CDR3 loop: CAISEPLRDEQYF. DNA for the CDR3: TGTGCCATCAGTGAGCCCCTCAGGGACGAGCAGTACTTC.